This entry features one T cell receptor (beta chain) sequence. This record belongs to a study of T cell responses to AZD1222 COVID-19 vaccine. Using immunoSEQ multiplex PCR, the repertoire was profiled, and TCRdb retains in-frame clones only, with some absent. Here the sample spans roughly 180,000 clones, about 90% being singletons. The TCR was taken from an adult in good health. Sequenced material: peripheral blood, taken on day 0 of AZD1222 vaccination.

CDR3 residues: CAWRGDPGDTEAFF. CDR3 nucleotides: TGTGCCTGGAGGGGAGACCCAGGGGACACTGAAGCTTTCTTT. This sequence joins TRBV30 and TRBJ1-1; perhaps TRBD1 as D (6 bases). The CDR3 length is 14 residues. Trimming took off 3 bases at V and 3 bases at J, with 14 bases between the two ends. Germline loops: CDR1 GTSNPN, CDR2 SVGIG (reference sequence).